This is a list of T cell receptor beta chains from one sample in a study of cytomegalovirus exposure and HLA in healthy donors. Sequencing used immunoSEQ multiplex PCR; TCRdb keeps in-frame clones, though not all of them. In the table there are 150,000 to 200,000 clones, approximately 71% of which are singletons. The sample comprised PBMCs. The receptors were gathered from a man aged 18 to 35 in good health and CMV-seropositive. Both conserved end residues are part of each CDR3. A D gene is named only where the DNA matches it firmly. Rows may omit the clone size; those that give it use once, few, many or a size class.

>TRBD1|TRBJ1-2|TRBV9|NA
CASSGTGPGYNGYTF
TGTGCCAGCAGCGGGACAGGGCCTGGCTACAATGGCTACACCTTC
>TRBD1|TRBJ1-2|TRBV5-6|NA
CASSSTGDGYTF
TGTGCCAGCAGCTCGACAGGGGACGGCTACACCTTC
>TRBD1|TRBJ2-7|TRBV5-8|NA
CASSPGQVFYEQYF
TGTGCCAGCAGCCCAGGACAGGTTTTCTACGAGCAGTACTTC
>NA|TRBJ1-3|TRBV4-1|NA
CASSKMTASSGNTIYF
TGCGCCAGCAGCAAGATGACAGCCAGCTCTGGAAACACCATATATTTT
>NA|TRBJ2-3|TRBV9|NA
CASSVTGTDTQYF
TGTGCCAGCAGCGTAACTGGCACAGATACGCAGTATTTT
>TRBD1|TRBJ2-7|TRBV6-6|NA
CASRGGQGGSEQYF
TGTGCCAGCAGGGGGGGACAGGGCGGGAGCGAGCAGTACTTC
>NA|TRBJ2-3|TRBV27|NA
CASSLRGWGTDTQYF
TGTGCCAGCAGTTTAAGGGGTTGGGGCACAGATACGCAGTATTTT
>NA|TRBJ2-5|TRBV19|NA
CASGKRDQETQYF
TGTGCCAGCGGTAAGCGGGACCAAGAGACCCAGTACTTC
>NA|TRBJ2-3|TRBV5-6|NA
CASSLGPKGLTDTQYF
TGTGCCAGCAGCTTGGGACCCAAGGGGCTCACAGATACGCAGTATTTT
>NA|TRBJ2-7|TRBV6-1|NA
CASSEGAFYEQYF
TGTGCCAGCAGTGAAGGAGCCTTCTACGAGCAGTACTTC
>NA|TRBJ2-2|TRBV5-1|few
CASSLSGTGELFF
TGCGCCAGCAGCTTGAGCGGAACCGGGGAGCTGTTTTTT
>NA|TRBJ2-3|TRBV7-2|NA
CASSTHLRASTDTQYF
TGTGCCAGCAGCACCCATCTACGTGCTAGCACAGATACGCAGTATTTT
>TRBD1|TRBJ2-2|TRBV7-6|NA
CASSQTGASNTGELFF
TGTGCCAGCAGCCAAACAGGGGCCTCGAACACCGGGGAGCTGTTTTTT
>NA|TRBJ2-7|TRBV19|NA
CASSINAAYEQYF
TGTGCCAGTAGTATTAACGCAGCCTACGAGCAGTACTTC
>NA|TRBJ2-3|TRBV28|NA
CASSSPGAALGDTQYF
TGTGCCAGCAGTTCCCCAGGGGCGGCTTTGGGAGATACGCAGTATTTT
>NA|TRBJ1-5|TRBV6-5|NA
CASSYEGRQPQHF
TGTGCCAGCAGCTACGAGGGTCGGCAGCCCCAGCATTTT
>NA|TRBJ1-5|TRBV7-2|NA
CASSLDSVGQPQHF
TGTGCCAGCAGCTTAGATTCCGTCGGTCAGCCCCAGCATTTT
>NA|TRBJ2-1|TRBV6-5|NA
CASSYSRLGSSNEQFF
TGTGCCAGCAGTTACTCGAGACTAGGGTCGAGCAATGAGCAGTTCTTC
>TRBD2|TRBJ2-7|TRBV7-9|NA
CSSKSSGGLEEQYF
TGTTCCAGCAAGTCTTCCGGGGGACTAGAGGAGCAGTACTTC
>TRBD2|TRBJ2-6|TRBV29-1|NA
CSVTGTSGSGANVLTF
TGCAGCGTGACCGGGACTAGCGGGAGCGGGGCCAACGTCCTGACTTTC
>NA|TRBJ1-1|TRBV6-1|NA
CASSAATANTEAFF
TGTGCCAGCAGTGCCGCTACAGCGAACACTGAAGCTTTCTTT
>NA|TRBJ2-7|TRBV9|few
CASSVEGHCSYEQYF
TGTGCCAGCAGCGTAGAGGGACATTGTTCCTACGAGCAGTACTTC
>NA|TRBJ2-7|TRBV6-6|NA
CASRDINRYEQYF
TGTGCCAGCAGGGACATAAACCGCTACGAGCAGTACTTC
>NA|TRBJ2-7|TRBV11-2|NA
CASSLGSGQYF
TGTGCCAGCAGCTTGGGCTCCGGGCAGTACTTC
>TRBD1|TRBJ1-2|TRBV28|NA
CASSYRGRGKGYTF
TGTGCCAGCAGTTACAGGGGGCGGGGTAAGGGCTACACCTTC
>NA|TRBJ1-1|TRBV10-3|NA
CAISDLATNTEAFF
TGTGCCATCAGTGATTTGGCCACGAACACTGAAGCTTTCTTT
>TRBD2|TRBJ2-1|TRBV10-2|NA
CASNVRASGDNNEQFF
TGCGCCAGCAACGTTAGGGCTAGCGGGGATAACAATGAGCAGTTCTTC
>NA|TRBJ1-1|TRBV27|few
CASRQLNTEAFF
TGTGCCTCGAGGCAGCTAAACACTGAAGCTTTCTTT
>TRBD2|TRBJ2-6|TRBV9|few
CASSAGLNIHSGANVLTF
TGTGCCAGCAGCGCGGGACTAAATATTCACTCTGGGGCCAACGTCCTGACTTTC
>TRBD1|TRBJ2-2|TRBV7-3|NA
CASSPTGSGELFF
TGTGCCAGCAGCCCGACAGGGTCCGGGGAGCTGTTTTTT
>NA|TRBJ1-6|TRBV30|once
CAWAGLGGFSSPLHF
TGTGCCTGGGCTGGCCTAGGGGGATTTTCTTCACCCCTCCACTTT
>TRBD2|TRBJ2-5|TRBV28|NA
CASRFSTRGVRETQYF
TGTGCCAGCAGGTTCTCAACCCGGGGGGTTAGGGAGACCCAGTACTTC
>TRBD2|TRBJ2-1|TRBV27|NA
CASSLRLWASGNDEQFF
TGTGCCAGCAGTTTACGTCTTTGGGCTAGCGGGAACGATGAGCAGTTCTTC
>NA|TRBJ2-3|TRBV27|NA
CALWGEEWEGTDTQYF
TGTGCCCTATGGGGAGAGGAGTGGGAGGGCACAGATACGCAGTATTTT
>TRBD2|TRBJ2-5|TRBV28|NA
CASRRTSGRAGPGGTQYF
TGTGCCAGCAGACGGACTAGCGGGAGGGCCGGACCGGGGGGGACCCAGTACTTC
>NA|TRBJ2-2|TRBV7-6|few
CASSLGSQGSGELFF
TGTGCCAGCAGCTTAGGTTCCCAGGGTAGCGGGGAGCTGTTTTTT
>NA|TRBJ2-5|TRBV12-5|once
CASGVSGQETQYF
TGTGCTAGTGGGGTCAGCGGCCAAGAGACCCAGTACTTC
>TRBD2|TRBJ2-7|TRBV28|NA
CASIPVSGRSYEQYF
TGTGCCAGCATTCCAGTCAGCGGGAGGTCCTACGAGCAGTACTTC
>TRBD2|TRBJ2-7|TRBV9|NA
CASSLSGGYYEQYF
TGTGCCAGCAGCCTTAGCGGGGGTTACTACGAGCAGTACTTC
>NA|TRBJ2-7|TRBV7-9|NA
CASSLGGNREGEQYF
TGTGCCAGCAGCTTAGGGGGAAACCGGGAAGGAGAGCAGTACTTC
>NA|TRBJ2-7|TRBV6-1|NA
CASSVSRQVGLEQYF
TGTGCCAGCAGCGTAAGTCGCCAGGTTGGTCTCGAGCAGTACTTC
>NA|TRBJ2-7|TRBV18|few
CASSANPLATLGEQYF
TGTGCCAGCTCAGCTAATCCTCTAGCGACTTTAGGCGAGCAGTACTTC
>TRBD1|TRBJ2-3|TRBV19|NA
CASSGTVSAADTQYF
TGTGCCAGTTCTGGGACAGTGAGCGCGGCAGATACGCAGTATTTT
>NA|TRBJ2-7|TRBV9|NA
CASSVAPAASSYEQYF
TGTGCCAGCAGCGTAGCCCCAGCGGCGAGCTCCTACGAGCAGTACTTC
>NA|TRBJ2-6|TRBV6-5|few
CASSYSGPGANVLTF
TGTGCCAGCAGTTACAGCGGACCTGGGGCCAACGTCCTGACTTTC
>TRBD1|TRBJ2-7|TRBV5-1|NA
CASSRGQGAHEQYF
TGCGCCAGCAGCCGCGGACAGGGTGCCCACGAGCAGTACTTC
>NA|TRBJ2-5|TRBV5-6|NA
CASSLGGEQYF
TGTGCCAGCAGCTTGGGCGGAGAGCAGTACTTC
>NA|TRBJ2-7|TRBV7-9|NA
CSSSSPVGSVDEQYF
TGTTCCAGCAGCTCCCCCGTGGGGAGTGTCGACGAGCAGTACTTC
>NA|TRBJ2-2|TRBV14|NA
CASSSRLGANTGELFF
TGTGCCAGCAGCTCCAGACTAGGGGCGAACACCGGGGAGCTGTTTTTT
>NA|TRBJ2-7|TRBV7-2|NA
CASRQSDYSYEQYF
TGTGCCAGCAGACAGAGTGATTACTCCTACGAGCAGTACTTC
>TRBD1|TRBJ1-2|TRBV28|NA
CASSLGNRDRRGNYGYTF
TGTGCCAGCAGTTTGGGGAACCGGGACAGGAGGGGAAACTATGGCTACACCTTC
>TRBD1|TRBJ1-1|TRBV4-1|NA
CASSQVLIRTGSMNTEAFF
TGCGCCAGCAGCCAAGTGCTGATTAGGACAGGGAGTATGAACACTGAAGCTTTCTTT
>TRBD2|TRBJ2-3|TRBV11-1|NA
CASSPRTSGKTDTQYF
TGTGCCAGCAGCCCAAGGACTAGCGGGAAGACAGATACGCAGTATTTT
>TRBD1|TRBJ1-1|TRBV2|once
CASTGTGSIAEAFF
TGTGCCAGCACCGGGACAGGATCGATCGCTGAAGCTTTCTTT
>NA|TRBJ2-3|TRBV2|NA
CASRGRGGRATDAQYF
TGTGCCAGTCGGGGTAGGGGGGGACGGGCCACAGATGCGCAGTATTTT
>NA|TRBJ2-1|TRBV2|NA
CASSAGTILF
TGTGCCAGCAGCGCCGGGACAATCCTCTTC
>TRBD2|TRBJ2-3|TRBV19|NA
CASSTPGLAESTDTQYF
TGTGCCAGTAGTACCCCGGGACTAGCGGAAAGCACAGATACGCAGTATTTT
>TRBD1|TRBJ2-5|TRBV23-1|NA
CASGLTGGEQETQYF
TGCGCCAGCGGGTTGACAGGGGGCGAACAAGAGACCCAGTACTTC
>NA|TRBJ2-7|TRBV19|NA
CASSWQEGYEQYF
TGTGCCAGTAGCTGGCAGGAGGGATACGAGCAGTACTTC